One T cell receptor beta chain is described in this entry. Its antigen is unidentified. The PCR had 60 Vbeta and 13 Jbeta primers. The assay was immunoSEQ multiplex PCR, and TCRdb's table has in-frame clones only and misses some. The profile shows roughly 100,000 clones, around 79% of them singletons. This sample is drawn from a study of cytomegalovirus exposure and HLA in healthy donors. Study results and limitations: Certain indistinguishable V segments, among them TRBV6-2 and TRBV6-3, were excluded. Specificity for CMV antigens was confirmed in vitro for a few of the CMV-associated chains.

Germline V gene sequence: CDR1 SGHRS, CDR2 YFSETQ. V shed 0 bases and J 8 bases; nucleotides not matched to a gene: 6. CDR3 length: 15 residues. The clonotype originates from a man aged 50-59 years in good health and CMV-seropositive. The rearrangement links TRBV5-1 to TRBJ2-1; 9 nucleotides align to TRBD2. Input material: PBMCs. CDR3 sequence: CASSLALAGIHEQFF. In DNA form, the CDR3 reads TGCGCCAGCAGCTTGGCCCTAGCGGGAATACATGAGCAGTTCTTC. The full variable domain, its missing parts supplied by reference TRBV5-1 and TRBJ2-1, is KAGVTQTPRYLIKTRGQQVTLSCSPISGHRSVSWYQQTPGQGLQFLFEYFSETQRNKGNFPGRFSGRQFSNSRSEMNVSTLELGDSALYLCASSLALAGIHEQFFGPGTRLTVL.